This is a list of T cell receptor beta chains from one sample in a study of control samples from healthy donors and cancer patients. This table comes from immunoSEQ multiplex PCR, and its TCRdb copy is limited to in-frame clones, with some not included. The sample contains 40,000 to 50,000 clones, roughly 94% of which appear only once. Sequenced sample: blood. Receptor source: a man between 60 and 75 years old in good health. The CDR3 runs from the conserved cysteine through the conserved F or W. A D gene is named only where the DNA matches it firmly. Not every row has a clone size; where given, it reads once, few, many or a size class.

j_call clone_size d_call v_call cdr3_aa cdr3_nt
TRBJ2-5 . . TRBV7-9 CASTGRGDYQETQYF TGTGCCAGCACCGGTAGGGGGGACTACCAAGAGACCCAGTACTTC
TRBJ2-1 . . TRBV24-1 CATSDLFRGENEQFF TGTGCCACCAGTGATTTGTTTCGCGGGGAGAATGAGCAGTTCTTC
TRBJ1-5 . . TRBV28 CASSLSQPQHF TGTGCCAGCAGTTTAAGCCAGCCCCAGCATTTT
TRBJ2-2 . TRBD2 TRBV11-3 CASSLGLAGPGELFF TGTGCCAGCAGCTTAGGTCTAGCGGGTCCCGGGGAGCTGTTTTTT
TRBJ2-5 . TRBD2 TRBV24-1 CATSDLGGSIQETQYF TGTGCCACCAGTGATTTAGGCGGGAGTATTCAAGAGACCCAGTACTTC
TRBJ2-5 . . TRBV5-4 CASSLENEETQYF TGTGCCAGCAGCTTAGAAAACGAAGAGACCCAGTACTTC
TRBJ2-1 . . TRBV9 CASSVEVALSSYNEQFF TGTGCCAGCAGCGTAGAAGTAGCCTTAAGCTCCTACAATGAGCAGTTCTTC
TRBJ1-3 . TRBD1 TRBV7-9 CASSSPRQGSGNTIYF TGTGCCAGCAGCTCACCAAGACAGGGCTCTGGAAACACCATATATTTT
TRBJ1-4 . . TRBV7-9 CASSSTPATNEKLFF TGTGCCAGCAGCTCTACACCTGCAACTAATGAAAAACTGTTTTTT
TRBJ1-4 once . TRBV7-2 CASSPGQSTNEKLFF TGTGCCAGCAGCCCCGGACAGTCAACTAATGAAAAACTGTTTTTT
TRBJ2-6 . . TRBV6-6 CASSSTGFPGANVLTF TGTGCCAGCAGTTCCACAGGGTTTCCTGGGGCCAACGTCCTGACTTTC
TRBJ2-7 . TRBD1 TRBV2 CASREGQGASYEQYF TGTGCCAGCAGGGAGGGACAGGGGGCCTCCTACGAGCAGTACTTC
TRBJ2-7 . . TRBV12-3/TRBV12-4 CASTPGSSYEQYF TGTGCCAGCACTCCAGGGAGCTCCTACGAGCAGTACTTC
TRBJ2-1 . TRBD2 TRBV2 CASRTSEYNEQFF TGTGCCAGCAGGACTAGCGAGTACAATGAGCAGTTCTTC
TRBJ2-7 . . TRBV10-3 CAIRGGTDDNEQYF TGTGCCATCAGGGGCGGGACGGACGATAACGAGCAGTACTTC
TRBJ2-7 . . TRBV30 CASRGYHEQYF TGTGCCTCCCGAGGGTACCACGAGCAGTACTTC
TRBJ2-5 . TRBD2 TRBV7-6 CASSSTIAGAETQYF TGTGCCAGCAGCTCCACCATAGCGGGAGCAGAGACCCAGTACTTC
TRBJ2-5 . . TRBV4-1 CASSQEGAGETQYF TGCGCCAGCAGCCAAGAAGGGGCTGGGGAGACCCAGTACTTC
TRBJ2-1 . . TRBV6-5 CASSYSSANSYNEQFF TGTGCCAGCAGTTACTCATCGGCAAACTCCTACAATGAGCAGTTCTTC
TRBJ1-3 . TRBD1 TRBV10-3 CAISGGTASGNTIYF TGTGCCATCAGTGGGGGGACAGCGTCTGGAAACACCATATATTTT
TRBJ2-2 . . TRBV11-3 CASSLGTGVGELFF TGTGCCAGCAGCCTGGGAACGGGAGTAGGGGAGCTGTTTTTT
TRBJ1-1 once TRBD1 TRBV4-1 CASSQADRDTEAFF TGCGCCAGCAGCCAAGCGGACAGGGACACTGAAGCTTTCTTT
TRBJ2-2 . TRBD1 TRBV2 CASVGQGVAGELFF TGTGCCAGTGTAGGTCAGGGGGTGGCCGGGGAGCTGTTTTTT
TRBJ1-6 . . TRBV5-6 CASSLGGLGSPLHF TGTGCCAGCAGCTTGGGGGGGTTAGGTTCACCCCTCCACTTT
TRBJ2-2 . . TRBV6-4 CASSALHAGELFF TGTGCCAGCAGTGCCTTACATGCCGGGGAGCTGTTTTTT
TRBJ2-1 . TRBD2 TRBV14 CASSQEILGLGSGNNEQFF TGTGCCAGCAGCCAAGAAATATTAGGACTAGGAAGCGGAAACAATGAGCAGTTCTTC
TRBJ2-1 . . TRBV2 CASSAGRDNEQFF TGTGCCAGCAGTGCCGGGCGGGACAATGAGCAGTTCTTC
TRBJ2-5 . . TRBV9 CASSVAGTPSGGTQYF TGTGCCAGCAGCGTAGCCGGGACTCCTTCTGGGGGGACCCAGTACTTC
TRBJ1-1 . . TRBV28 CASSLRHPNTEAFF TGTGCCAGCAGTTTACGGCACCCGAACACTGAAGCTTTCTTT
TRBJ1-1 . . TRBV2 CASSPGLITEAFF TGTGCCAGCAGCCCGGGCCTAATCACTGAAGCTTTCTTT
TRBJ2-7 . TRBD1 TRBV28 CASSPVSGTGGPKDEQYF TGTGCCAGCAGTCCCGTGTCCGGGACAGGGGGACCTAAGGACGAGCAGTACTTC
TRBJ1-1 . TRBD1 TRBV10-3 CAISPRDRGDTEAFF TGTGCCATCAGTCCCCGGGACAGGGGAGACACTGAAGCTTTCTTT
TRBJ2-7 . . TRBV28 CASRTLRETLSYEQYF TGTGCCAGCAGAACCCTCCGGGAGACGCTATCCTACGAGCAGTACTTC
TRBJ2-7 . . TRBV19 CASMGGQSSYEQYF TGTGCCAGTATGGGGGGACAGAGCTCCTACGAGCAGTACTTC
TRBJ1-5 . . TRBV9 CASSVDGGTQPQHF TGTGCCAGCAGCGTAGACGGGGGGACTCAGCCCCAGCATTTT
TRBJ2-1 . TRBD2 TRBV7-9 CASSLSGLAVYNEQFF TGTGCCAGCAGCTTATCGGGACTAGCGGTCTACAATGAGCAGTTCTTC
TRBJ1-2 . . TRBV11-1 CASSREPGTTSGYTF TGTGCCAGCAGCAGGGAACCCGGGACAACAAGTGGCTACACCTTC
TRBJ2-1 . TRBD2 TRBV18 CASWEGVNNEQFF TGTGCCAGCTGGGAGGGCGTAAACAATGAGCAGTTCTTC
TRBJ1-5 . . TRBV11-3 CASSFWQVGGNQPQHF TGTGCCAGCAGCTTCTGGCAGGTAGGTGGCAATCAGCCCCAGCATTTT
TRBJ1-1 . . TRBV24-1 CATASGPNTEAFF TGTGCCACGGCGTCGGGCCCGAACACTGAAGCTTTCTTT
TRBJ2-7 . . TRBV5-1 CASSLGRASYEQYF TGCGCCAGCAGCTTGGGCCGGGCTAGCTACGAGCAGTACTTC
TRBJ1-5 . . TRBV18 CASSKYGGGDQPQHF TGTGCCAGCTCTAAATATGGGGGGGGTGATCAGCCCCAGCATTTT
TRBJ2-2 . . TRBV10-1 CASSDLNTGELFF TGCGCCAGCAGTGATTTGAACACCGGGGAGCTGTTTTTT
TRBJ1-4 few TRBD1 TRBV4-1 CASSQETGRGNEKLFF TGCGCCAGCAGCCAAGAGACAGGGCGAGGTAATGAAAAACTGTTTTTT
TRBJ2-4 . . TRBV3-1/TRBV3-2 CASSPRVSSPQNIQYF TGTGCCAGCAGCCCAAGAGTATCGAGTCCCCAAAACATTCAGTACTTC